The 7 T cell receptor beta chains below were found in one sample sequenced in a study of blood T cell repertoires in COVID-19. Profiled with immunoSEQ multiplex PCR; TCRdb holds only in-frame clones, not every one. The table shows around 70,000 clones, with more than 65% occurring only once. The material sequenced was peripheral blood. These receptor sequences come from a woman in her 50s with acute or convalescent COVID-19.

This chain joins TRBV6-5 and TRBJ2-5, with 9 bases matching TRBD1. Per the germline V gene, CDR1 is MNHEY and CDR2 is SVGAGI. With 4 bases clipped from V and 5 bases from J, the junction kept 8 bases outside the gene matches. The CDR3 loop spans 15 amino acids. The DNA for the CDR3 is TGTGCCAGCAGTTCCCGGGACAGGGTTCGGGAGACCCAGTACTTC. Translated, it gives CASSSRDRVRETQYF.

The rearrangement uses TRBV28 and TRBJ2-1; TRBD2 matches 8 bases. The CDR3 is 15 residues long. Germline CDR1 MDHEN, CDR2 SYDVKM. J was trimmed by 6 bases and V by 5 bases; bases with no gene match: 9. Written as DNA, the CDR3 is TGTGCCAGCAGTAGCGGGAGTTTTTATATCAATGAGCAGTTCTTC. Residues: CASSSGSFYINEQFF.

CDR3 residues: CASKIAGENTGELFF. As DNA, the CDR3 is TGTGCCAGCAAGATAGCGGGGGAGAACACCGGGGAGCTGTTTTTT. The J gene is TRBJ2-2, the V gene TRBV6-5, with 9 bases lining up with TRBD2. CDR3 size: 15 residues. V lost 7 bases to trimming and J lost 1 base; unmatched junction nucleotides: 4. In germline, CDR1 is MNHEY, CDR2 SVGAGI.

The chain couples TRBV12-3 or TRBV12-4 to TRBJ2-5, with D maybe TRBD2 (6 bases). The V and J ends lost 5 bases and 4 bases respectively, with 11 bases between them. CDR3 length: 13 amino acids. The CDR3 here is CASSHGGVETQYF. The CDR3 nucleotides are TGTGCCAGCAGTCACGGCGGGGTAGAGACCCAGTACTTC.

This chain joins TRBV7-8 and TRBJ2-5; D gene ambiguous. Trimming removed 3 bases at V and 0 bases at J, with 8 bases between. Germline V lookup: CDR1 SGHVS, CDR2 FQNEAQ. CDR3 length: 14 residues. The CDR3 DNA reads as TGTGCCAGCAGCTTGCGCCCGTACCAAGAGACCCAGTACTTC. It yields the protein CASSLRPYQETQYF.

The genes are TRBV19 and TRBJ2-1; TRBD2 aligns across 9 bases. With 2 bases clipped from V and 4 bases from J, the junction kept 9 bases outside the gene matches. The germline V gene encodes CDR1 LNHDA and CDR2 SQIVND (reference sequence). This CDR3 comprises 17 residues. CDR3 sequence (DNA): TGTGCCAGTAGTATAATGAGTCTAGCGGGGCTGTACAATGAGCAGTTCTTC. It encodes CASSIMSLAGLYNEQFF.

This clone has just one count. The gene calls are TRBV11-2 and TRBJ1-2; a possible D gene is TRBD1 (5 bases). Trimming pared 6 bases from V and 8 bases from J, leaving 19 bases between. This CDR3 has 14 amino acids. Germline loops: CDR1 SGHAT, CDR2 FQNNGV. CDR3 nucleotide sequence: TGTGCCAGCAGTTCAGGGTATTTCGGTGTCGGCTACACCTTC. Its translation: CASSSGYFGVGYTF. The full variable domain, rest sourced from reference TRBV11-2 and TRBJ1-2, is EAGVAQSPRYKIIEKRQSVAFWCNPISGHATLYWYQQILGQGPKLLIQFQNNGVVDDSQLPKDRFSAERLKGVDSTLKIQPAKLEDSAVYLCASSSGYFGVGYTFGSGTRLTVV.